Each of the 30 T cell receptor beta chains below was sequenced from the same sample in a study of T cell responses to AZD1222 COVID-19 vaccine. The table came from immunoSEQ multiplex PCR; TCRdb's copy has only in-frame clones and leaves some out. This table has 99,000 or so clones, roughly nine tenths appearing once. The sample consisted of peripheral blood, taken 28 days after the second AZD1222 dose. All receptors derive from an adult who received the AZD1222 COVID-19 vaccine.

The chain carries TRBV5-4 and TRBJ2-1; D gene unclear. Germline lookup yields CDR1 SGHNT and CDR2 YYREEE (reference sequence). Between the trimmed V and J ends, which lost 0 bases and 8 bases, there was a span of 9 bases. This CDR3 comprises 13 residues. CDR3 nucleotides: TGTGCCAGCAGCTTGGCCACCAGAGATGAGCAGTTCTTC. It specifies CASSLATRDEQFF.

V is TRBV29-1 and J is TRBJ1-2; 10 bases are shared with TRBD1. Germline CDR1 SQVTM, CDR2 ANQGSEA. V was clipped by 7 bases and J by 2 bases; unmatched bases: 1. The CDR3 consists of 12 residues. CDR3: CSAGQGNYGYTF. The CDR3 bases are TGCAGCGCGGGACAGGGGAACTATGGCTACACCTTC.

This clone has just a few counts. The chain employs TRBV6-5 and TRBJ1-1; 12 nucleotides line up with TRBD1. The V gene end was trimmed by 4 bases and the J gene end by 5 bases; junction bases not matched to a gene: 8. CDR1 is MNHEY and CDR2 is SVGAGI in the germline V gene. The CDR3 consists of 16 residues. The CDR3 DNA follows: TGTGCCAGCAGTTCCGGGACAGGGGGCAGGTGGACTGAAGCTTTCTTT. It specifies CASSSGTGGRWTEAFF.

The gene calls are TRBV28 and TRBJ2-7, with 13 bases lining up with TRBD2. The CDR3 has 18 amino acids. Germline loops: CDR1 MDHEN, CDR2 SYDVKM. V dropped 3 bases and J dropped 0; count of bases not matched to a gene: 8. DNA for the CDR3: TGTGCCAGCAGTTTCGGGACTAGCGGGATTGGGGCCTCCTACGAGCAGTACTTC. Its protein product is CASSFGTSGIGASYEQYF.

The CDR3 reads CASSLRPGQGANGNQPQHF. In DNA form, the CDR3 reads TGTGCCAGCAGCTTAAGGCCCGGACAGGGGGCGAATGGCAATCAGCCCCAGCATTTT. V and J are TRBV7-6 and TRBJ1-5; TRBD1 agrees at 11 bases. This CDR3 is 19 amino acids long. The V gene end was trimmed by 2 bases and the J gene end by 2 bases; junction bases not matched to a gene: 11. From germline, CDR1 is SGHVS and CDR2 FNYEAQ.

The V gene is TRBV19, the J gene TRBJ1-5; the D gene is possibly TRBD1 (5 bases). Germline V CDR1 and CDR2: LNHDA, SQIVND (reference sequence). The ends were cut back, 4 bases at V and 5 bases at J, with 15 bases in the middle. There are 15 residues in the CDR3. CDR3 bases: TGTGCCAGTAGTAAACAGGCTAAGAGGGATCAGCCCCAGCATTTT. It encodes CASSKQAKRDQPQHF. Drawing the rest from reference TRBV19 and TRBJ1-5, the complete variable domain is DGGITQSPKYLFRKEGQNVTLSCEQNLNHDAMYWYRQDPGQGLRLIYYSQIVNDFQKGDIAEGYSVSREKKESFPLTVTSAQKNPTAFYLCASSKQAKRDQPQHFGDGTRLSIL.

The rearrangement uses TRBV5-1 and TRBJ1-6; 8 bases map to TRBD1. This CDR3 is built from 15 residues. With 4 bases clipped from V and 7 bases from J, the junction kept 7 bases outside the gene matches. Germline CDR1 is SGHRS and CDR2 is YFSETQ. CDR3 sequence (DNA): TGCGCCAGCAGCCGAAACGGACAGGGAAATTCACCCCTCCACTTT. As protein: CASSRNGQGNSPLHF.

The V gene is TRBV11-2, the J gene TRBJ2-7; tentatively, D is TRBD2 (5 bases). Germline V gives CDR1 SGHAT, CDR2 FQNNGV. The CDR3 totals 14 residues. The germline V and J ends were trimmed by 5 bases and 3 bases, with 14 bases remaining between them. The CDR3 sequence is CASSLPPAGYEQYF. As DNA, the CDR3 is TGTGCCAGCAGCCTCCCTCCGGCGGGCTACGAGCAGTACTTC.

The chain employs TRBV6-5 and TRBJ2-1; TRBD1 or TRBD2 may be the D gene (5 bases each). The CDR3 covers 13 residues. Trimming took 10 bases from V and 9 from J, leaving 19 bases between them. The germline CDR1 and CDR2 sequences are MNHEY and SVGAGI. As DNA, the CDR3 is TGTGCCACCAACCGGGACCCCCTGGGTGAGCAGTTCTTC. Translation gives CATNRDPLGEQFF.

The gene calls are TRBV6-5 and TRBJ2-1, with D unresolved. The CDR3 covers 12 residues. Germline V gene sequence: CDR1 MNHEY, CDR2 SVGAGI. The V end lost 4 bases, the J end lost 9 bases, and 10 bases lay between the germline ends. CDR3 residues: CASSWSRSEQFF. The DNA of the CDR3 is TGTGCCAGCAGTTGGAGCCGTAGTGAGCAGTTCTTC.

The CDR3 loop is CAWSVQGEQYF. In nucleotides, the CDR3 is TGTGCCTGGAGTGTACAGGGCGAGCAGTACTTC. The gene calls are TRBV30 and TRBJ2-7; a weak D match, TRBD1 (6 bases). V dropped 0 bases and J dropped 6 bases, with 6 bases sitting between them. Germline CDR1 and CDR2: GTSNPN and SVGIG (reference sequence). The CDR3 spans 11 residues.

The chain combines TRBV27 with TRBJ2-7; 10 bases line up with TRBD2. The CDR3 loop spans 16 amino acids. CDR1 and CDR2 (germline): MNHEY, SMNVEV (reference sequence). V was clipped by 3 bases and J by 0 bases; unmatched bases: 5. CDR3 bases: TGTGCCAGCAGTTTCAAGCTAGCGGGAGACTCCTACGAGCAGTACTTC. Amino acid sequence: CASSFKLAGDSYEQYF.

This clone was observed once. This chain joins TRBV3-1 (or the pseudogene TRBV3-2) and TRBJ2-5, with D possibly matching TRBD2 (6 bases). Germline loops: CDR1 LGHDT, CDR2 YNNKEL (reference sequence). Trimming cost V 4 bases and J 2 bases, with 8 bases left between them. The CDR3 has 13 residues. The CDR3 region has the DNA TGTGCCAGCAGCCCGGGACTGCAAGAGACCCAGTACTTC. It codes for CASSPGLQETQYF.

The rearrangement uses TRBV19 and TRBJ2-7, with no clear D. The V and J ends lost 4 bases and 4 bases respectively, with 14 bases between them. The germline gives CDR1 LNHDA, CDR2 SQIVND (reference sequence). The CDR3 spans 14 residues. The chain's CDR3 is CASSTIWSTYEQYF. CDR3 DNA sequence: TGTGCCAGTAGTACGATATGGTCTACGTACGAGCAGTACTTC. Full variable domain (outside the CDR3, taken from reference TRBV19 and TRBJ2-7): DGGITQSPKYLFRKEGQNVTLSCEQNLNHDAMYWYRQDPGQGLRLIYYSQIVNDFQKGDIAEGYSVSREKKESFPLTVTSAQKNPTAFYLCASSTIWSTYEQYFGPGTRLTVT.

The chain carries TRBV10-3 and TRBJ2-7, with 10 nucleotides matching TRBD1. V was pared by 10 bases and J by 3 bases, with 12 bases of the junction left unmatched. CDR3 length equals 15 residues. Looked up from germline, CDR1 is ENHRY and CDR2 is SYGVKD. The CDR3 bases are TGTGCCAGCCGAACGCCCGACAGGGGGCACTACGAGCAGTACTTC. Translating gives CASRTPDRGHYEQYF.

The chain uses TRBV24-1 and TRBJ2-3; 8 bases agree with TRBD2. The germline V gene has CDR1 KGHDR and CDR2 SFDVKD. CDR3 length: 16 amino acids. Germline trimming cut 0 bases from V and 6 bases from J; bases unmatched to any gene: 7. The CDR3 spells CATSDLLFGGRDTQYF. The CDR3 region has the DNA TGTGCCACCAGTGATTTGCTATTCGGCGGGAGGGATACGCAGTATTTT.

The V gene is TRBV9, the J gene TRBJ1-2; tentatively, D is TRBD1 (6 bases). The germline CDR1 and CDR2 sequences are SGDLS and YYNGEE. The V end lost 0 bases, the J end lost 7 bases, and 16 bases lay between the germline ends. CDR3 length: 15 residues. The CDR3 sequence: CASSVDLGGAGGYTF. As DNA, the CDR3 is TGTGCCAGCAGCGTAGATTTGGGGGGCGCCGGTGGCTACACCTTC.

The chain recombines TRBV6-5 with TRBJ2-5; D might be TRBD1 (5 bases). The CDR3 loop spans 12 amino acids. Trimming took 10 bases from V and 7 from J, leaving 16 bases between them. Germline assignment: CDR1 MNHEY and CDR2 SVGAGI. The CDR3 reads CATRGDPPTQYF. CDR3 in DNA: TGTGCCACAAGGGGCGACCCACCGACCCAGTACTTC.

V and J are TRBV29-1 and TRBJ1-4; no firm D call. The ends were cut back, 6 bases at V and 3 bases at J, with 8 bases in the middle. The CDR3 spans 12 residues. Germline values: CDR1 SQVTM, CDR2 ANQGSEA. CDR3 residues: CSVKGANEKLFF. In nucleotides, the CDR3 is TGCAGCGTCAAGGGCGCTAATGAAAAACTGTTTTTT.

This clone was detected a few times. The CDR3 loop reads CASSEAAGGPPDTQYF. CDR3 bases: TGTGCCAGCAGTGAAGCGGCGGGAGGGCCTCCAGATACGCAGTATTTT. The rearrangement uses TRBV6-1 and TRBJ2-3; 9 bases agree with TRBD2. CDR3 length: 16 amino acids. Germline V lookup: CDR1 MNHNS, CDR2 SASEGT. V gave up 0 bases and J gave up 4 bases; unmatched junction bases: 5.

The chain is built from TRBV12-5 and TRBJ1-1; the D gene is possibly TRBD1 (6 bases). The ends were cut back, 3 bases at V and 7 bases at J, with 9 bases in the middle. There are 12 residues in the CDR3. CDR1 and CDR2 (germline): LGHNT, FRNRAP. CDR3 DNA sequence: TGTGCTAGTGGTTTCAGGGGTAATGAAGCTTTCTTT. Translation: CASGFRGNEAFF.

The genes are TRBV1 and TRBJ2-1. TRBV1 is termed a pseudogene. The CDR3 length is 12 residues. CDR3 residues: CTSSPWGYEQFF. The CDR3 coding sequence is TGCACCAGCAGCCCCTGGGGTTATGAGCAGTTCTTC.

V and J are TRBV19 and TRBJ2-6; D perhaps matches TRBD1 (6 bases). This CDR3 has 17 amino acids. Trimming removed 5 bases at V and 0 bases at J, with 14 bases between. In germline, CDR1 is LNHDA, CDR2 SQIVND (reference sequence). The CDR3 spells CASSLTGASSGANVLTF. The CDR3 DNA is TGTGCCAGTAGTTTGACAGGTGCGAGCTCTGGGGCCAACGTCCTGACTTTC.

This clone was seen a single time. The chain uses TRBV12-3 or TRBV12-4 and TRBJ2-7; TRBD1 matches at 8 bases. The CDR3 extends over 12 amino acids. Trimming cost V 6 bases and J 4 bases; bases outside gene matches: 2. In DNA form, the CDR3 reads TGTGCCAGCAGCAGGGGGCGGTACGAGCAGTACTTC. Translated, it gives CASSRGRYEQYF.

This clone was counted once. The chain links TRBV18 to TRBJ2-1; 14 bases are a match to TRBD2. Trimming took 4 bases from V and 1 from J; bases not matched to a gene: 9. Germline V gene sequence: CDR1 KGHSH, CDR2 LQKENI. This CDR3 comprises 19 residues. As DNA, the CDR3 is TGTGCCAGCTCACAAGGGAGGGGACTAGCGGGAGAATCCTACAATGAGCAGTTCTTC. Translating gives CASSQGRGLAGESYNEQFF.

V gene TRBV27 combines with J gene TRBJ1-6, with 7 bases that match TRBD1. Germline CDR1 is MNHEY and CDR2 is SMNVEV (reference sequence). V lost 4 bases, J lost 5 bases, and 8 bases stayed unmatched. The CDR3 sequence is 16 residues long. As DNA, the CDR3 is TGTGCCAGCAGTTCCCAGGGGGTTGGGAATAATTCACCCCTCCACTTT. The encoded protein is CASSSQGVGNNSPLHF.

The J gene is TRBJ2-7, the V gene TRBV27; no clear D. Germline V gene lookup returns CDR1 MNHEY and CDR2 SMNVEV (reference sequence). The CDR3 runs to 13 residues. Trimming took 3 bases from V and 3 from J, leaving 9 bases between them. The CDR3, as DNA: TGTGCCAGCAGTTTGGGCATTTACTACGAGCAGTACTTC. It yields the protein CASSLGIYYEQYF.

This chain connects TRBV28 to TRBJ1-1; possibly TRBD1 for D (6 bases). Germline CDR1 is MDHEN and CDR2 is SYDVKM. The CDR3 spans 15 residues. V lost 1 base, J lost 4 bases, and 13 bases lay in between. The CDR3 is CASSLSTVRGTEAFF. CDR3 in DNA: TGTGCCAGCAGTTTATCGACAGTCAGGGGCACTGAAGCTTTCTTT.

The gene calls are TRBV7-9 and TRBJ2-1; 8 nucleotides line up with TRBD2. The germline gives CDR1 SEHNR, CDR2 FQNEAQ (reference sequence). The CDR3 has 14 residues. V shed 5 bases and J 7 bases; nucleotides not matched to a gene: 7. The CDR3 loop reads CASSTPGLGNEQFF. In nucleotides, the CDR3 is TGTGCCAGCAGCACGCCGGGACTAGGGAATGAGCAGTTCTTC.

This chain links TRBV4-1 with TRBJ2-7, with 11 positions matching TRBD2. CDR3 length: 14 amino acids. After removal of 4 bases from V and 7 bases from J, the junction contained 6 bases not matched to a gene. The germline V gene has CDR1 MGHRA and CDR2 YSYEKL. The CDR3 loop reads CASSLSGRAQEQYF. CDR3 sequence (DNA): TGCGCCAGCAGCCTTAGCGGGAGGGCCCAAGAGCAGTACTTC.